Listed below are T cell receptor beta chains from one sample, sequenced in a study of identifying expanded T cells in peripheral blood. This table comes from immunoSEQ multiplex PCR, and its TCRdb copy is limited to in-frame clones, with some not included. Found here are approximately 58,000 clones, roughly nine tenths of them singletons; the top ten hold roughly 3.6%. What was sequenced was blood. These receptors were collected from a person aged 18-70 years in good health. Both conserved end residues are part of each CDR3.

TRBV9 CASSVGTGGMNTEAFF
TRBV7-2 CASSIRGTSGRAPYEQYF
TRBV28 CASSSPSGSDNEQFF
TRBV5-4 CASSFKREAVTDTQYF
TRBV9 CASSVVERGYGYTF
TRBV6-5 CASSSAGTVNSPLHF
TRBV7-3 CASSLGSGAGSTDTQYF
TRBV28 CASSPREKLFF
TRBV7-9 CASSLTDTQYF
TRBV7-2 CASRSGAADTQYF
TRBV15 CATSRPLSTDTQYF
TRBV11-2 CASSLSTGTGGYYEQYF
TRBV4-1 CASSQEHVNQPQHF
TRBV29-1 CSVGASGRANYKTQYF
TRBV4-3 CASSQGMGVNEQFF
TRBV18 CASSPTATRLAESSSSYF
TRBV13 CASSYQSRWGTEAFF
TRBV6-1 CASSEKWDQPQHF
TRBV7-2 CASSLAGGADTQYF
TRBV9 CASSAGLAYEQYF
TRBV5-6 CASIRGQANYGYTF